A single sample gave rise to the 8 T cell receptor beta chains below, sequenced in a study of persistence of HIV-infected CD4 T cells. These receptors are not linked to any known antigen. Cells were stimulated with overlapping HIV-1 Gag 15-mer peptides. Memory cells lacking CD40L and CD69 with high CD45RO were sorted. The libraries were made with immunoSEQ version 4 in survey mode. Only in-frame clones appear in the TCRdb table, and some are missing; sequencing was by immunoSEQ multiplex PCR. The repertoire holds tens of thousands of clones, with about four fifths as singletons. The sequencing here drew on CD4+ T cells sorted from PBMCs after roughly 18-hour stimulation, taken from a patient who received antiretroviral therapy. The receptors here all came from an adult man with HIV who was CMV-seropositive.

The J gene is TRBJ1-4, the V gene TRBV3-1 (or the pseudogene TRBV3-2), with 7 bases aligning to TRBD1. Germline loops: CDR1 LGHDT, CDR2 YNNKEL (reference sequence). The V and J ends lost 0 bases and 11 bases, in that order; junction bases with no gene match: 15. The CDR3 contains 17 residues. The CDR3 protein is CASSQESSDRVPRKLFF. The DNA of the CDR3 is TGTGCCAGCAGCCAAGAGTCGTCCGACAGGGTCCCTCGGAAACTGTTTTTT.

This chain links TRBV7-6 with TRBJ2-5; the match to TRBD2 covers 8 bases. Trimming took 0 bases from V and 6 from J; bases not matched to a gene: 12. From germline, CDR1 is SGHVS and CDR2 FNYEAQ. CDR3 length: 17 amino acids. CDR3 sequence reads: CASSLAVGAGVGKTQYF. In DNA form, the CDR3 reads TGTGCCAGCAGCTTAGCTGTGGGAGCGGGAGTGGGAAAGACCCAGTACTTC.

In DNA form, the CDR3 reads TGTGCCAGCAGCGTAGACGGGGCAGAGACCCAGTACTTC. Translation: CASSVDGAETQYF. The chain is built from TRBV9 and TRBJ2-5; D possibly uses TRBD1 or TRBD2 (5 bases each). Germline CDR1 SGDLS, CDR2 YYNGEE. The CDR3 is made up of 13 amino acids. V was trimmed by 0 bases and J by 4 bases, leaving 7 bases between them.

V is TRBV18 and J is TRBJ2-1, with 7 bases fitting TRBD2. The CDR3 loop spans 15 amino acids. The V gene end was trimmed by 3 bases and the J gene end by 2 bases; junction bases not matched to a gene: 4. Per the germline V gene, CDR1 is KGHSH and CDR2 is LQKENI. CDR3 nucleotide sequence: TGTGCCAGCTCACCGTTTGCGGGGGCCTACAATGAGCAGTTCTTC. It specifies CASSPFAGAYNEQFF.

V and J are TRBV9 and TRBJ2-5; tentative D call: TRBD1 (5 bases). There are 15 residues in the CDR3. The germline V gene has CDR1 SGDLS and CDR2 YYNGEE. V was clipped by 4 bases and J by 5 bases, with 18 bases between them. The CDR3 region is CASSSSAQVGETQYF. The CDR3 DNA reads TGTGCCAGCAGCTCCTCCGCACAGGTCGGGGAGACCCAGTACTTC.

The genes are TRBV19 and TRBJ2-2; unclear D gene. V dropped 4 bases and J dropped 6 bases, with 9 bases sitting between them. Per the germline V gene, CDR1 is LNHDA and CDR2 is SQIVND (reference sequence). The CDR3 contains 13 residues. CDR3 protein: CASSTTPPGELFF. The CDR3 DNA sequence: TGTGCCAGTAGTACCACACCACCCGGGGAGCTGTTTTTT.

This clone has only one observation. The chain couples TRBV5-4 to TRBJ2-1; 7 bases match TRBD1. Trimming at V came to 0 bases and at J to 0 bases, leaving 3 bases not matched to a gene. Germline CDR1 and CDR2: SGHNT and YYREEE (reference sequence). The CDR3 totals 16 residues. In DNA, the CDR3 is TGTGCCAGCAGCTTGGGAGGGGGCCTCTCCTACAATGAGCAGTTCTTC. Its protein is CASSLGGGLSYNEQFF. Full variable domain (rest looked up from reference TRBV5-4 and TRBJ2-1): ETGVTQSPTHLIKTRGQQVTLRCSSQSGHNTVSWYQQALGQGPQFIFQYYREEENGRGNFPPRFSGLQFPNYSSELNVNALELDDSALYLCASSLGGGLSYNEQFFGPGTRLTVL.

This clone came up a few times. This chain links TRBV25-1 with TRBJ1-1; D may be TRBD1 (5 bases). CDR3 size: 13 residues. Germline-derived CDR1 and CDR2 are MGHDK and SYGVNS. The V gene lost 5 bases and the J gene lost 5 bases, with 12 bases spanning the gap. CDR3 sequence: CASSLGLGTEAFF. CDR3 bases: TGTGCCAGCAGTTTGGGGCTAGGAACTGAAGCTTTCTTT.